The sequence of this TCR beta chain was determined in a study of T-cell memory formation after mild COVID-19. In the case of this clonotype: Its antigen remains unidentified.

Trimming left V 0 bases short and J 4 bases short, with 10 bases between. CDR1 and CDR2 from the germline V gene are LGHNA and YSLEER. The CDR3 length is 15 residues. The study, taken as a whole, reports: Clones contracting day 15 to 85 were balanced CD4/CD8; later expanders leaned CD4+.

TCRdb analysed the 5' RACE reads with MiXCR anew, one entry per CDR3 protein. The sample lists 400,000 to 550,000 distinct CDR3 sequences, around 27% occurring once. The sequence derives from an adult woman who had mild COVID-19 (a few samples of this study predate the infection). Cell type and time point are not known. The specimen was PBMCs or a T cell subset sorted from them (not recorded which). V is TRBV4-3 and J is TRBJ2-1, with a weak D call TRBD2 (5 bases). CDR3 DNA sequence: TGCGCCAGCAGCCAAGAGATAGCGCTGTACAATGAGCAGTTCTTC. The encoded protein is CASSQEIALYNEQFF.